These T cell receptor beta chains were read from a single sample in a study of T cell changes during pregnancy in multiple sclerosis. Here immunoSEQ multiplex PCR was the method, and the copy in TCRdb shows in-frame clones only, minus some. The sample includes about 120,000 clones, under 95% of them seen just once. This material consisted of peripheral blood, taken before pregnancy. The receptors come from a female donor with multiple sclerosis, enrolled in a pregnancy study. Both conserved end residues are part of each CDR3. The D gene is left open where the match is weak.

V	D	J	DNA	CDR3
TRBV19	NA	TRBJ2-5	TGTGCCAGTAGTATCGGGGGAGAGACCCAGTACTTC	CASSIGGETQYF
TRBV19	TRBD1	TRBJ2-7	TGTGCCAGTTCGACAGGGGGAAGCGAGCAGTACTTC	CASSTGGSEQYF
TRBV6-4	TRBD1	TRBJ1-2	TGTGCCAGCAGAAACGGACAGGGGATTTTTGGCTACACCTTC	CASRNGQGIFGYTF
TRBV6-5	TRBD1	TRBJ1-1	TGTGCCAGCAGTTACAAAGCCAGGGGGCGCGAAGCTTTCTTT	CASSYKARGREAFF
TRBV2	NA	TRBJ1-6	TGTGCCAGCAGTGTAGAAAAGAATTCACCCCTCCACTTT	CASSVEKNSPLHF
TRBV4-1	NA	TRBJ1-2	TGCGCCAGCAGCCAAGAACAGCTCTATGGCTACACCTTC	CASSQEQLYGYTF
TRBV19	TRBD1	TRBJ2-2	TGTGCCAGTAGTATAGCGGGACAGGGCCTGAGGACCGGGGAGCTGTTTTTT	CASSIAGQGLRTGELFF
TRBV13	NA	TRBJ2-7	TGTGCCAGCTCCCAGGGAGGATCCTACGAGCAGTACTTC	CASSQGGSYEQYF
TRBV6-5	TRBD2	TRBJ2-7	TGTGCCAGCAGTTCCCTAGCGGGGATGTACGAGCAGTACTTC	CASSSLAGMYEQYF
TRBV20-1	TRBD1	TRBJ2-1	TGCAGTGCTAAACAGGGGAATGAGCAGTTCTTC	CSAKQGNEQFF